The 32 T cell receptor beta chains presented below share a single source sample, sequenced in a study of T cell responses to AZD1222 COVID-19 vaccine. Here immunoSEQ multiplex PCR was the method, and the copy in TCRdb shows in-frame clones only, minus some. The sample carries about 180,000 clones, 80% to 95% recorded once. This specimen consisted of peripheral blood, obtained 28 days after the second dose of the MenACWY control vaccine. These receptors were taken from an adult who received the MenACWY meningococcal vaccine as a control.

V is TRBV6-1 and J is TRBJ2-7, with 8 bases identical to TRBD1. Germline values: CDR1 MNHNS, CDR2 SASEGT. V dropped 3 bases and J dropped 0; count of bases not matched to a gene: 7. This CDR3 region has 16 residues. CDR3 DNA: TGTGCCAGCAGTGACTTCCGGGACAGGCTCTCCTACGAGCAGTACTTC. Its translation: CASSDFRDRLSYEQYF.

This sequence joins TRBV5-6 and TRBJ1-1; D uncertain. This CDR3 region has 14 residues. Germline CDR1 and CDR2: SGHDT and YYEEEE. V was cut by 4 bases and J by 1 base, with 11 bases left in between. CDR3 nucleotides: TGTGCCAGCAGCCCCCGTGTGGGGAACACTGAAGCTTTCTTT. As protein: CASSPRVGNTEAFF.

This chain links TRBV6-5 with TRBJ2-7; 8 bases match TRBD1. This CDR3 is 15 amino acids long. CDR1 and CDR2 from the germline V gene are MNHEY and SVGAGI. Losses at the gene ends were 6 bases for V and 5 bases for J; bases not matched to a gene: 12. CDR3 amino acids: CASRPTGTGMHEQYF. The CDR3 bases are TGTGCCAGCAGACCAACCGGGACAGGCATGCACGAGCAGTACTTC.

This clone was found once. The genes are TRBV6-1 and TRBJ1-1; D unclear. Trimming stripped 0 bases from V and 3 bases from J, with 14 bases between. Germline CDR1 is MNHNS and CDR2 is SASEGT. This CDR3 contains 16 residues. In nucleotides, the CDR3 is TGTGCCAGCAGTGAAGCGGTCGGGTCGCGGTACACTGAAGCTTTCTTT. It is translated as CASSEAVGSRYTEAFF.

The V and J genes are TRBV19 and TRBJ1-5; 10 bases agree with TRBD1. CDR3 length: 15 amino acids. The germline CDR1 and CDR2 sequences are LNHDA and SQIVND (reference sequence). The J segment lost 4 bases and the V segment lost 7 bases, leaving 7 bases of the junction unmatched. For the CDR3, the DNA is TGTGCCAGTACCCCAGCGGACAGGGGGAATCAGCCCCAGCATTTT. Translated: CASTPADRGNQPQHF.

This clone was seen once. This chain joins TRBV3-1 (or the pseudogene TRBV3-2) and TRBJ1-2; D remains ambiguous. Trimming removed 3 bases from V and 7 bases from J, with 9 bases in between. CDR1 is LGHDT and CDR2 is YNNKEL in the germline V gene (reference sequence). The CDR3 runs to 12 residues. CDR3 amino acids: CASSQPPFGYTF. CDR3 bases: TGTGCCAGCAGCCAGCCCCCCTTTGGCTACACCTTC.

The rearrangement links TRBV18 to TRBJ2-1, with D tentatively TRBD1 or TRBD2 (5 bases each). Deletions cut 0 bases from V and 3 bases from J, with 15 bases between. The CDR3 runs to 17 residues. Germline CDR1 is KGHSH and CDR2 is LQKENI. The CDR3 protein is CASSPPLGTRDYNEQFF. In DNA, the CDR3 is TGTGCCAGCTCACCACCGTTGGGGACCAGGGACTACAATGAGCAGTTCTTC. Supplemented by reference TRBV18 and TRBJ2-1, the full variable domain reads NAGVMQNPRHLVRRRGQEARLRCSPMKGHSHVYWYRQLPEEGLKFMVYLQKENIIDESGMPKERFSAEFPKEGPSILRIQQVVRGDSAAYFCASSPPLGTRDYNEQFFGPGTRLTVL.

The chain uses TRBV4-3 and TRBJ1-1; tentatively, D is TRBD1 (5 bases). V was clipped by 7 bases and J by 4 bases, with 13 bases between them. The CDR3 is 13 amino acids. The germline V gene has CDR1 LGHNA and CDR2 YSLEER. As DNA, the CDR3 is TGCGCCAGCAAAATCGGGGGATCCACTGAAGCTTTCTTT. It codes for CASKIGGSTEAFF.

The J gene is TRBJ1-5, the V gene TRBV19, with TRBD1 identical over 7 bases. The CDR3 is 13 amino acids. V shed 8 bases, J shed 3 bases, and the junction held 4 bases outside the gene matches. Germline assignment: CDR1 LNHDA and CDR2 SQIVND (reference sequence). This chain's CDR3 is CASVDRSNQPQHF. CDR3 coding DNA: TGTGCCAGTGTGGACAGGTCCAATCAGCCCCAGCATTTT.

The chain recombines TRBV30 with TRBJ1-4, with 7 bases matching TRBD1. This CDR3 has 14 amino acids. Germline CDR1 reads GTSNPN; CDR2 reads SVGIG (reference sequence). With V trimmed by 6 bases and J by 8 bases, 12 bases remained unmatched. This CDR3 reads CACPARGFGEKLFF. As DNA, the CDR3 is TGTGCCTGTCCGGCCAGGGGGTTCGGGGAAAAACTGTTTTTT.

CDR3 protein: CASSLFSSGRGNTIYF. CDR3 bases: TGTGCCAGCAGCCTATTTTCTTCAGGGAGAGGAAACACCATATATTTT. V usage is TRBV3-1 (or the pseudogene TRBV3-2) and J usage is TRBJ1-3, with a weak D call TRBD1 (5 bases). There are 16 residues in the CDR3. V lost 4 bases and J lost 4, with 17 bases in between. Germline V gene sequence: CDR1 LGHDT, CDR2 YNNKEL (reference sequence).

This clone was counted a few times. The chain carries TRBV7-3 and TRBJ2-2; D unclear. Germline V gene sequence: CDR1 SGHTA, CDR2 FQGTGA. V shed 5 bases and J shed 8 bases, with 9 bases lying between them. The CDR3 length is 12 residues. The CDR3 sequence: CASSLQGGELFF. The CDR3 DNA is TGTGCCAGCAGCCTCCAAGGAGGGGAGCTGTTTTTT.

CDR3 sequence (DNA): TGTGCCAGCAGTGAACCCCACGGGGAAGGCTACACCTTC. This encodes CASSEPHGEGYTF. V is TRBV2 and J is TRBJ1-2; unclear D gene. Germline V CDR1 and CDR2: SNHLY, FYNNEI. The CDR3 covers 13 residues. The germline V and J ends were trimmed by 2 bases and 8 bases, with 12 bases remaining between them.

The table lists this clone with a few counts. The chain combines TRBV3-1 (or the pseudogene TRBV3-2) with TRBJ1-1; D call uncertain. Germline V lookup: CDR1 LGHDT, CDR2 YNNKEL (reference sequence). V was trimmed by 3 bases and J by 1 base, leaving 6 bases between them. The CDR3 length is 13 residues. The CDR3 DNA reads TGTGCCAGCAGCCAGGCGGGGAACACTGAAGCTTTCTTT. Translation: CASSQAGNTEAFF.

J is TRBJ1-1 and V is TRBV3-1 (or the pseudogene TRBV3-2), with no clear D. The germline CDR1 and CDR2 sequences are LGHDT and YNNKEL (reference sequence). V was cut by 3 bases and J by 0 bases, with 11 bases left in between. The CDR3 sequence is 15 residues long. CDR3: CASSHVSGLNTEAFF. The CDR3 DNA is TGTGCCAGCAGCCACGTGAGCGGGCTGAACACTGAAGCTTTCTTT.

The chain employs TRBV19 and TRBJ1-1, with no clear D. From germline, CDR1 is LNHDA and CDR2 SQIVND (reference sequence). Trimming pared 3 bases from V and 1 base from J, leaving 12 bases between. The CDR3 totals 15 residues. DNA for the CDR3: TGTGCCAGTAGTATTAACCGGATTCAGAACACTGAAGCTTTCTTT. Its protein product is CASSINRIQNTEAFF.

This clone was seen just once. In nucleotides, the CDR3 is TGTGCCAGCAGCCAAGGTGAGGGGAACACAGATACGCAGTATTTT. This sequence encodes CASSQGEGNTDTQYF. The chain joins TRBV3-1 (or the pseudogene TRBV3-2) to TRBJ2-3; D could derive from TRBD1 or TRBD2 (5 bases each). Germline V gene sequence: CDR1 LGHDT, CDR2 YNNKEL (reference sequence). V was shortened by 1 base and J by 2 bases, with 10 bases between the two germline ends. This CDR3 is 15 amino acids long.

The DNA of the CDR3 is TGTGCCAGCAGTTACTCTCGCCCTGAAGCTTTCTTT. This gives the protein CASSYSRPEAFF. The gene calls are TRBV6-2 or TRBV6-3 and TRBJ1-1; D is unresolved. V gave up 0 bases and J gave up 6 bases, with 5 bases separating them. Germline loops: CDR1 MNHEY, CDR2 SVGEGT. This CDR3 is 12 amino acids long.

The V gene is TRBV28, the J gene TRBJ1-5; D unresolved. This CDR3 is 16 amino acids long. Germline CDR1 MDHEN, CDR2 SYDVKM. Trimming removed 3 bases at V and 0 bases at J, with 12 bases between. The CDR3, as DNA: TGTGCCAGCAGTTTCGAAAGGGCCGATAGCAATCAGCCCCAGCATTTT. It is translated as CASSFERADSNQPQHF.

The V and J genes are TRBV2 and TRBJ1-1; D ambiguous. Germline values: CDR1 SNHLY, CDR2 FYNNEI. CDR3 length: 11 amino acids. Trimming removed 7 bases at V and 6 bases at J, with 9 bases between. CDR3 in amino acids: CASTYTSEAFF. CDR3 nucleotide sequence: TGTGCCAGCACCTACACCTCTGAAGCTTTCTTT.

J is TRBJ1-5 and V is TRBV6-6; D uncertain. This CDR3 contains 13 residues. Trimming pared 9 bases from V and 3 bases from J, leaving 12 bases between. CDR1 and CDR2 from the germline V gene are MNHNY and SVGAGI (reference sequence). The CDR3 coding sequence is TGTGCCAGTGGGATCTCGTTCAATCAGCCCCAGCATTTT. Its protein product is CASGISFNQPQHF.

The V gene is TRBV7-6, the J gene TRBJ1-5; 8 bases fit TRBD1. V was pared by 1 base and J by 1 base, with 0 bases of the junction left unmatched. The CDR3 is 15 amino acids. Germline CDR1 reads SGHVS; CDR2 reads FNYEAQ. The chain's CDR3 is CASSLGQGSNQPQHF. CDR3 sequence (DNA): TGTGCCAGCAGCTTAGGACAGGGGAGCAATCAGCCCCAGCATTTT.

V gene TRBV21-1 combines with J gene TRBJ2-7; the table gives TRBD1 as D, unverified against the DNA. TRBV21-1 is listed as a pseudogene. The CDR3 contains 15 residues. CDR3 nucleotide sequence: TGTGCCAGCACCCCAGGGGAGACCGTAGCGTACGAGCAGTACTTC. This encodes CASTPGETVAYEQYF.

V usage is TRBV19 and J usage is TRBJ1-5; D remains unclear. Germline V gives CDR1 LNHDA, CDR2 SQIVND (reference sequence). Trimming took off 3 bases at V and 1 base at J, with 13 bases between the two ends. The CDR3 has 16 residues. CDR3 region: CASSIRSGSSNQPQHF. DNA of the CDR3: TGTGCCAGTAGTATCCGGAGTGGATCGAGCAATCAGCCCCAGCATTTT.

The CDR3 coding sequence is TGTGCCAGCCGGGACAGGGGGCGATCCGGGGAGCTGTTTTTT. Its protein product is CASRDRGRSGELFF. The gene calls are TRBV2 and TRBJ2-2, with 12 nucleotides matching TRBD1. The CDR3 loop spans 14 amino acids. The germline V gene encodes CDR1 SNHLY and CDR2 FYNNEI. Unmatched junction bases numbered 4, after V lost 8 bases and J lost 6 bases. Using reference TRBV2 and TRBJ2-2 for the parts outside the CDR3, the full variable domain is EPEVTQTPSHQVTQMGQEVILRCVPISNHLYFYWYRQILGQKVEFLVSFYNNEISEKSEIFDDQFSVERPDGSNFTLKIRSTKLEDSAMYFCASRDRGRSGELFFGEGSRLTVL.

The chain is built from TRBV29-1 and TRBJ1-2; D call uncertain. Germline assignment: CDR1 SQVTM and CDR2 ANQGSEA. V lost 7 bases to trimming and J lost 8 bases, with 8 bases between them. This CDR3 has 9 residues. CDR3: CSDSVGYTF. As DNA, the CDR3 is TGCAGCGACTCCGTAGGCTACACCTTC.

The gene calls are TRBV18 and TRBJ1-4; the match to TRBD1 covers 9 bases. This CDR3 region has 15 residues. J gave up 7 bases and V 0 bases, and 3 bases lay outside the gene matches. Looked up from germline, CDR1 is KGHSH and CDR2 is LQKENI. The CDR3 bases are TGTGCCAGCTCACCACCGGGACAGGGAGGTGAAAAACTGTTTTTT. It specifies CASSPPGQGGEKLFF.

The chain combines TRBV2 with TRBJ1-4; a possible D gene is TRBD1 (6 bases). Per germline, CDR1 SNHLY and CDR2 FYNNEI. With 5 bases removed from V and 10 bases from J, the gap between germline ends came to 14 bases. There are 13 residues in the CDR3. The CDR3: CASSTGSGGKLFF. The CDR3 nucleotides read TGTGCCAGCAGTACAGGGTCGGGTGGAAAACTGTTTTTT.

V is TRBV5-1 and J is TRBJ1-2; D gene unclear. With 0 bases removed from V and 0 bases from J, the gap between germline ends came to 6 bases. Germline values: CDR1 SGHRS, CDR2 YFSETQ. This CDR3 has 14 amino acids. The CDR3 DNA reads as TGCGCCAGCAGCTTGGGGAAGACTAACTATGGCTACACCTTC. Translating it yields CASSLGKTNYGYTF. Based on the CDR3 plus reference TRBV5-1 and TRBJ1-2, the full variable domain is KAGVTQTPRYLIKTRGQQVTLSCSPISGHRSVSWYQQTPGQGLQFLFEYFSETQRNKGNFPGRFSGRQFSNSRSEMNVSTLELGDSALYLCASSLGKTNYGYTFGSGTRLTVV.

This rearrangement joins TRBV3-1 (or the pseudogene TRBV3-2) to TRBJ1-2; TRBD1 might be the D (6 bases). The V end was cut by 5 bases, the J end by 2 bases, with 6 bases between. Germline loops: CDR1 LGHDT, CDR2 YNNKEL (reference sequence). This CDR3 region has 12 residues. The CDR3 coding sequence is TGTGCCAGCAGCGGGACAAACTATGGCTACACCTTC. Its protein is CASSGTNYGYTF.

V usage is TRBV30 and J usage is TRBJ1-1; D remains unclear. CDR3 length: 15 residues. Germline CDR1 is GTSNPN and CDR2 is SVGIG (reference sequence). The V and J ends lost 6 bases and 0 bases respectively, with 17 bases between them. DNA of the CDR3: TGTGCCTGTAAAAAGGAGGACCGCATGAACACTGAAGCTTTCTTT. This sequence encodes CACKKEDRMNTEAFF.

The chain couples TRBV4-3 to TRBJ2-1; D is perhaps TRBD2 (7 bases). V was shortened by 1 base and J by 0 bases, with 16 bases between the two germline ends. Germline V gives CDR1 LGHNA, CDR2 YSLEER. This CDR3 contains 18 residues. The CDR3 sequence: CASSQAVGGTSSYNEQFF. In DNA, the CDR3 is TGCGCCAGCAGCCAAGCGGTCGGGGGGACAAGCTCCTACAATGAGCAGTTCTTC.